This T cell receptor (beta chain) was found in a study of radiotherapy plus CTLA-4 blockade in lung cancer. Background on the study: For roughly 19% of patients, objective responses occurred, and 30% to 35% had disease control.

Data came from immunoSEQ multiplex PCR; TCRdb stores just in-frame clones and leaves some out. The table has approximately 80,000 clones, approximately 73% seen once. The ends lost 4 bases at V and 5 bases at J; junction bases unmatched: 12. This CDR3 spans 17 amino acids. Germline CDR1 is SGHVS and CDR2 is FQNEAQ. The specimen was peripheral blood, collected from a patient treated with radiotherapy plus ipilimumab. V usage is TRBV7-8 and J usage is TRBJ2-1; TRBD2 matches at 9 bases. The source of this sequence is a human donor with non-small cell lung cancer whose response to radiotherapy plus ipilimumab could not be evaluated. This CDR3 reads CASSSLGLAGLNNEQFF. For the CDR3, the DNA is TGTGCCAGCAGCTCCCTAGGGCTAGCGGGGTTGAACAATGAGCAGTTCTTC.